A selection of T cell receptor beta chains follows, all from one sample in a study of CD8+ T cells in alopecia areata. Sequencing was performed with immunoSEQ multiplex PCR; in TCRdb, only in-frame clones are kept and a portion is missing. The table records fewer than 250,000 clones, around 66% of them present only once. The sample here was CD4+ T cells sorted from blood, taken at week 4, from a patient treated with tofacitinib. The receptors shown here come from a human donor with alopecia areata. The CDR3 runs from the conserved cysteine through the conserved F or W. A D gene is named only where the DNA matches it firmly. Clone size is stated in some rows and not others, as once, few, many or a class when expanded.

CSVQGSDNSPLHF	TGCAGCGTTCAGGGGAGTGATAATTCACCCCTCCACTTT	TRBV29-1	TRBJ1-6	few	13	-
CAWSSGQGYGYTF	TGTGCCTGGAGTAGTGGACAGGGCTATGGCTACACCTTC	TRBV30	TRBJ1-2	-	13	TRBD1
CASTLQGLHSPLHF	TGTGCCAGTACCTTACAGGGCCTTCATTCACCCCTCCACTTT	TRBV19	TRBJ1-6	-	14	-
CASSAQGQENSPLHF	TGCGCCAGCAGCGCCCAGGGACAGGAGAATTCACCCCTCCACTTT	TRBV5-1	TRBJ1-6	-	15	TRBD1
CASSPLKDRDTEAFF	TGTGCCAGCAGCCCATTAAAGGACAGGGACACTGAAGCTTTCTTT	TRBV9	TRBJ1-1	-	15	TRBD1
CASYRGIKAFF	TGTGCCTCATACAGGGGTATTAAAGCTTTCTTT	TRBV30	TRBJ1-1	-	11	TRBD1
CASSGALGQMNTEAFF	TGTGCCAGCAGCGGGGCCTTGGGACAGATGAACACTGAAGCTTTCTTT	TRBV9	TRBJ1-1	-	16	TRBD1
CASSVDGAYEQYF	TGTGCCAGCAGCGTAGATGGGGCCTACGAGCAGTACTTC	TRBV9	TRBJ2-7	-	13	-
CASSQSLTGVGTEAFF	TGCGCCAGCAGTCAATCCCTGACAGGGGTAGGGACTGAAGCTTTCTTT	TRBV23-1	TRBJ1-1	-	16	TRBD1
CASSLYSLNTEAFF	TGTGCCAGCAGTTTATACAGCCTGAACACTGAAGCTTTCTTT	TRBV27	TRBJ1-1	-	14	-
CASSSQGYEQYF	TGTGCCAGCAGTTCACAGGGGTACGAGCAGTACTTC	TRBV25-1	TRBJ2-7	-	12	TRBD1
CAWSALTVRDQPQHF	TGTGCCTGGAGTGCACTGACAGTGAGAGATCAGCCCCAGCATTTT	TRBV30	TRBJ1-5	-	15	-
CASSLAPDKAYFF	TGCGCCAGCAGCTTGGCCCCCGATAAAGCGTATTTTTTT	TRBV5-1	TRBJ1-4	few	13	-
CASSEVRGEYNEQFF	TGTGCCAGCAGTGAGGTGCGGGGGGAATACAATGAGCAGTTCTTC	TRBV2	TRBJ2-1	few	15	TRBD2
CASSFSSGGTQETQYF	TGCGCCAGCAGCTTTTCTAGCGGGGGCACCCAAGAGACCCAGTACTTC	TRBV5-1	TRBJ2-5	-	16	TRBD2
CASSEGIRAFF	TGTGCCAGCAGCGAGGGCATAAGAGCTTTCTTT	TRBV25-1	TRBJ1-1	-	11	-
CASSRGTSGDYEQYF	TGTGCCAGCAGCCGCGGGACTAGCGGAGACTACGAGCAGTACTTC	TRBV4-2	TRBJ2-7	-	15	TRBD2
CAWSVGSQETQYF	TGTGCCTGGAGTGTGGGGTCCCAAGAGACCCAGTACTTC	TRBV30	TRBJ2-5	once	13	-
CASSLGSGGAVLYEQYF	TGTGCCAGCAGCTTAGGAAGCGGGGGGGCTGTCCTCTACGAGCAGTACTTC	TRBV7-2	TRBJ2-7	few	17	TRBD2
CSVVGMDTEAFF	TGCAGCGTTGTGGGGATGGACACTGAAGCTTTCTTT	TRBV29-1	TRBJ1-1	-	12	-
CASSLSGLYSPLHF	TGTGCCAGCAGTTTATCAGGGTTGTATTCACCCCTCCACTTT	TRBV27	TRBJ1-6	once	14	-
CSVVYPGSGNTIYF	TGCAGCGTTGTTTACCCTGGATCTGGAAACACCATATATTTT	TRBV29-1	TRBJ1-3	-	14	-
CAWPRDSSYEQYF	TGTGCCTGGCCGCGGGACAGCTCCTACGAGCAGTACTTC	TRBV30	TRBJ2-7	-	13	-
CASSWGDEANVLTF	TGCGCCAGCAGCTGGGGAGATGAGGCCAACGTCCTGACTTTC	TRBV5-1	TRBJ2-6	once	14	-
CAIKAGGMFGNEQFF	TGTGCCATCAAAGCCGGGGGGATGTTCGGAAATGAGCAGTTCTTC	TRBV10-3	TRBJ2-1	-	15	TRBD2
CAWSNTGAAGELFF	TGTGCCTGGAGTAATACAGGGGCGGCCGGGGAGCTGTTTTTT	TRBV30	TRBJ2-2	-	14	TRBD1
CASSSTRLSYEQYF	TGTGCCAGCAGTTCGACACGGCTCTCCTACGAGCAGTACTTC	TRBV27	TRBJ2-7	-	14	-
CASSLSPVNTEAFF	TGTGCCAGCAGCTTAAGCCCCGTGAACACTGAAGCTTTCTTT	TRBV7-3	TRBJ1-1	few	14	-
CASSSGQGAGETQYF	TGTGCCAGCTCATCCGGACAGGGGGCCGGAGAGACCCAGTACTTC	TRBV18	TRBJ2-5	-	15	TRBD1
CASSRTGAGAQYF	TGTGCCAGCAGTCGGACGGGGGCCGGGGCCCAGTACTTC	TRBV28	TRBJ2-5	few	13	-
CASSLAQRGGHEQYF	TGTGCCAGCAGCTTAGCCCAGCGGGGGGGCCACGAGCAGTACTTC	TRBV7-2	TRBJ2-7	few	15	TRBD2
CASSLGGTRDSETQYF	TGTGCCAGCAGCTTAGGGGGTACCCGAGATTCAGAGACCCAGTACTTC	TRBV7-2	TRBJ2-5	-	16	-
CASSWGDRNEKLFF	TGTGCCAGCAGCTGGGGCGACAGGAATGAAAAACTGTTTTTT	TRBV7-9	TRBJ1-4	-	14	-